This TCR beta chain was recorded in a study of blood T cell repertoires in COVID-19. Study overall: T cells, B-cell-depleted T cells, or PBMCs supplied cDNA or gDNA.

The CDR3 consists of 16 residues. V was pared by 1 base and J by 2 bases, with 12 bases between. Germline assignment: CDR1 SGHRS and CDR2 YFSETQ. Original data processing: Reference gene primer amplification yielded estimated nucleated cell counts. Some clones are missing from TCRdb's copy, which holds only in-frame ones; the method was immunoSEQ multiplex PCR. V, J and clone size reflect that table, while D and trimming were determined from the DNA. The table records over 100,000 clones, about 79% of them present only once. The chain combines TRBV5-1 with TRBJ2-2; maybe TRBD2 (6 bases). Sequencing input: peripheral blood. The TCR was taken from a woman over 75 with active or convalescent COVID-19. Here the CDR3 DNA reads TGCGCCAGCAGCTTGCGTTGGGAGGACAACACCGGGGAGCTGTTTTTT. Its protein is CASSLRWEDNTGELFF.